The 10 T cell receptor beta chains presented below share a single source sample, sequenced in a study of blood T cell repertoires in COVID-19 (dated by TCRdb to about 2020). Libraries were prepared through the immunoSEQ multiplex PCR assay. This is the immuneACCESS table as TCRdb keeps it, with only in-frame sequences that have V and J called. A part of the clones is gone; compared with another copy, unresolved V genes explain less than half, and the rest is unexplained. Recorded for this sample are under 200,000 clones; about four fifths of them occurred a single time. Less than 9.5% of the sample rests with the top ten. Sequenced sample: peripheral blood. The receptors were sampled from a woman between 55 and 75 years old with COVID-19, enrolled during active disease.

The gene calls are TRBV19 and TRBJ2-2, with D possibly matching TRBD2 (6 bases). V was trimmed by 3 bases and J by 3 bases, leaving 8 bases between them. There are 14 residues in the CDR3. Germline V CDR1 and CDR2: LNHDA, SQIVND (reference sequence). The CDR3 sequence is CASSITGDTGELFF. DNA of the CDR3: TGTGCCAGTAGTATTACGGGGGACACCGGGGAGCTGTTTTTT.

The CDR3 DNA is TGTGCCAGCAGCTTGGAAATAGCGGGGGGGAACAATGAGCAGTTCTTC. Protein sequence: CASSLEIAGGNNEQFF. This rearrangement joins TRBV11-2 to TRBJ2-1, with 11 nucleotides matching TRBD2. The CDR3 is made up of 16 amino acids. In germline, CDR1 is SGHAT, CDR2 FQNNGV. The trim removed 3 bases at V and 5 bases at J, leaving 6 bases unmatched.

The chain uses TRBV6-2 or TRBV6-3 and TRBJ2-7; 9 bases are shared with TRBD1. The CDR3 is 15 residues long. Germline CDR1 MNHEY, CDR2 SVGEGT. V lost 5 bases, J lost 1 base, and 6 bases stayed unmatched. The chain's CDR3 is CASSDRDRVSYEQYF. CDR3 coding DNA: TGTGCCAGCAGTGACCGGGACAGGGTATCCTACGAGCAGTACTTC.

The chain joins TRBV4-3 to TRBJ2-1; 14 bases map to TRBD2. Per the germline V gene, CDR1 is LGHNA and CDR2 is YSLEER. This CDR3 region has 15 residues. The J segment lost 7 bases and the V segment lost 2 bases, leaving 1 base of the junction unmatched. CDR3 sequence: CASSQRTSGRNEQFF. The CDR3 region has the DNA TGCGCCAGCAGCCAACGGACTAGCGGGAGGAATGAGCAGTTCTTC.

In this sample, this clone turned up a few times. This chain joins TRBV24-1 and TRBJ2-2, with 8 bases matching TRBD1. The CDR3 is 15 amino acids. J was trimmed by 3 bases and V by 2 bases; bases with no gene match: 1. Germline V CDR1 and CDR2: KGHDR, SFDVKD. The CDR3 sequence: CATSDSDRDTGELFF. The CDR3 nucleotides read TGTGCCACCAGTGATTCGGACAGGGACACCGGGGAGCTGTTTTTT.

The chain links TRBV6-4 to TRBJ2-7; 7 bases agree with TRBD2. Germline CDR1 is MRHNA and CDR2 is SNTAGT. V trimming: 7 bases; J trimming: 5 bases; junction bases outside the gene matches: 17. The CDR3 has 16 amino acids. CDR3 loop: CASMSLYAGEEHEQYF. The DNA for the CDR3 is TGTGCCAGCATGAGCCTTTACGCGGGAGAGGAGCACGAGCAGTACTTC.

This clone was counted once. This sequence joins TRBV5-1 and TRBJ1-5; D not resolved. V dropped 0 bases and J dropped 2 bases, with 6 bases sitting between them. CDR1 and CDR2 (germline): SGHRS, YFSETQ. The CDR3 runs 14 residues. The CDR3: CASSLGGGNQPQHF. In nucleotides, the CDR3 is TGCGCCAGCAGCTTGGGCGGGGGCAATCAGCCCCAGCATTTT.

The V gene is TRBV5-1, the J gene TRBJ2-3; 10 positions match TRBD1. Germline lookup yields CDR1 SGHRS and CDR2 YFSETQ. CDR3 length equals 16 residues. J lost 2 bases, V lost 1 base, and 4 bases had no gene match. DNA of the CDR3: TGCGCCAGCAGCTTGTTTGGGACAGGGGTCACAGATACGCAGTATTTT. Its translation is CASSLFGTGVTDTQYF.

This clone has just a few counts. The chain links TRBV3-1 (or the pseudogene TRBV3-2) to TRBJ1-2; tentative D call: TRBD1 (6 bases). Between the trimmed V and J ends, which lost 3 bases and 6 bases, there was a span of 11 bases. CDR3 length: 13 residues. Germline assignment: CDR1 LGHDT and CDR2 YNNKEL (reference sequence). The CDR3 loop reads CASSHGAGDGYTF. The CDR3 DNA reads as TGTGCCAGCAGCCATGGCGCAGGGGATGGCTACACCTTC.

The count of this clone is one. This sequence joins TRBV18 and TRBJ2-5, with 7 bases that match TRBD1. The trim removed 3 bases at V and 2 bases at J, leaving 6 bases unmatched. The CDR3 extends over 15 amino acids. Germline V gives CDR1 KGHSH, CDR2 LQKENI. The CDR3 sequence is CASSPDGTVQETQYF. The DNA of the CDR3 is TGTGCCAGCTCACCGGATGGGACAGTGCAAGAGACCCAGTACTTC.